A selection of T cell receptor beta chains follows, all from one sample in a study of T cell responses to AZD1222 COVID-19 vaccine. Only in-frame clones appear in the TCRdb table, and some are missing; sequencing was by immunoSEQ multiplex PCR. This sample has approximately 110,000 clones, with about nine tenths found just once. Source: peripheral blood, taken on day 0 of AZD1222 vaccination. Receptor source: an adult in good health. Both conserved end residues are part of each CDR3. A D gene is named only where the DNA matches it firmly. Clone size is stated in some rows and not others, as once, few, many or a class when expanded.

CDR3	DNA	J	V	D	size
CASSLGDRAYNEQFF	TGTGCCAGCAGTTTAGGGGACAGGGCGTACAATGAGCAGTTCTTC	TRBJ2-1	TRBV27	TRBD1	NA
CASSQDWAGDDYGYTF	TGCGCCAGCAGCCAAGATTGGGCAGGGGACGACTATGGCTACACCTTC	TRBJ1-2	TRBV4-3	NA	NA
CASSYGVAAYNEQFF	TGTGCCAGCAGTTACGGGGTAGCGGCCTACAATGAGCAGTTCTTC	TRBJ2-1	TRBV6-5	NA	NA
CASSQDVGPEQPQHF	TGTGCCAGCAGCCAAGATGTGGGTCCAGAGCAGCCCCAGCATTTT	TRBJ1-5	TRBV3-1/TRBV3-2	NA	NA
CASDRSNQPQHF	TGCGCCAGTGACAGGTCCAATCAGCCCCAGCATTTT	TRBJ1-5	TRBV10-2	NA	NA
CASSFQGGGTDTQYF	TGCGCCAGCAGCTTTCAGGGTGGTGGCACAGATACGCAGTATTTT	TRBJ2-3	TRBV5-1	NA	NA
CASSLSQRPGELFF	TGTGCCAGCAGCCTCTCCCAGAGGCCCGGGGAGCTGTTTTTT	TRBJ2-2	TRBV3-1/TRBV3-2	NA	once
CASSDHRGGEKLFF	TGTGCCAGCAGCGACCACAGGGGCGGCGAAAAACTGTTTTTT	TRBJ1-4	TRBV7-6	TRBD1	NA
CASSGQGPGYTF	TGTGCCAGCAGCGGTCAGGGACCTGGCTACACCTTC	TRBJ1-2	TRBV7-9	NA	NA
CASSFRVQTTYGYTF	TGTGCCAGCAGTTTCCGAGTTCAAACCACCTATGGCTACACCTTC	TRBJ1-2	TRBV6-2/TRBV6-3	NA	NA
CASSMRGGGNEKLFF	TGTGCCAGTAGTATGAGAGGGGGCGGTAATGAAAAACTGTTTTTT	TRBJ1-4	TRBV19	TRBD1	NA
CASSHAGAEQYF	TGCGCCAGCAGCCACGCGGGGGCTGAGCAGTACTTC	TRBJ2-7	TRBV4-1	NA	NA
CASSSDEGEQYF	TGTGCCAGCAGCTCCGATGAGGGCGAGCAGTACTTC	TRBJ2-7	TRBV7-6	NA	NA
CASSLAGANVLTF	TGTGCCAGCAGCTTAGCTGGGGCCAACGTCCTGACTTTC	TRBJ2-6	TRBV7-9	NA	NA
CASFQGFGNTIYF	TGTGCCAGCTTTCAGGGGTTTGGAAACACCATATATTTT	TRBJ1-3	TRBV2	NA	once